This T cell receptor (beta chain) is drawn from a study of T cell clonotyping in hematopoietic cell transplantation. Turning to the study itself: Recipients' pretransplant samples followed cytoreduction. Study-wide findings and caveats: Few recipient clonotypes overlapped donors; over 97% were de novo at given depth. Recipient TCR diversity dropped after transplant; expanded clonotypes rose from day 30 to 180.

This CDR3 comprises 16 residues. V lost 8 bases to trimming and J lost 2 bases, with 18 bases between them. Per germline, CDR1 MDHEN and CDR2 SYDVKM. For this clone: Its antigen is currently unknown.

Time point denoted: recipient sample about 28 days before transplant, after cytoreduction. Blood collection times were about day -28 and days 30, 100, 180 posttransplant. The repertoire was sequenced with immunoSEQ multiplex PCR; TCRdb's copy has only in-frame clones and lacks some. The sample carries 25,000 to 30,000 clones, about four fifths recorded once. Sequenced material: peripheral blood mononuclear cells, taken before stem cell transplant. The receptor was isolated from a man in his forties with acute myeloid leukemia. Some clones in this sample may be carry-over from other donors' samples. V gene TRBV28 combines with J gene TRBJ2-2; D uncertain. The DNA for the CDR3 is TGTGCCAGCGGTATTTTTCGGATTCTAAACACCGGGGAGCTGTTTTTT. This translates into CASGIFRILNTGELFF.